In its sample, the clone carrying this TCR beta chain was seen many times. All donors were healthy Caucasians. These data come from a study of identical twins. TCRdb reprocessed the 5' RACE reads via MiXCR and lists one record per CDR3 protein. The sample carries some 1,600,000 distinct CDR3 sequences, under 35% recorded once. V gave up 2 bases and J gave up 12 bases; unmatched junction bases: 8. Per the germline V gene, CDR1 is PRHDT and CDR2 is FYEKMQ (reference sequence). This CDR3 has 14 amino acids. What was sequenced was cord blood. This chain links TRBV13 with TRBJ2-3; 10 bases line up with TRBD1. The clonotype was recovered from a newborn girl in good health. The CDR3 loop is CASSLSRTGGPQYF. CDR3 coding DNA: TGTGCCAGCAGCTTATCCCGGACAGGGGGTCCTCAGTATTTT.